The 32 T cell receptor beta chains listed next were all sequenced from one sample in a study of blood T cells in healthy people across ages. Primed by a sample-barcoded 5' primer and a J-beta primer mix, a second PCR proceeded for roughly 6 to 12 cycles. MiXCR, run by TCRdb on the 5' RACE reads, gives a single entry per CDR3 protein. Here the sample spans some 1 million distinct CDR3 sequences, 40% to 50% being singletons. Sequenced: blood. The receptors shown here come from a woman aged 55 to 70 in good health.

A remark on this clonotype: A read error may explain this, as a much larger clone is one base away. V is TRBV12-3 or TRBV12-4 and J is TRBJ1-6; unclear D gene. The CDR3 has 16 amino acids. The CDR3 bases are TGTGCCAGCAGCCCCCGGCGGAGCTCCTATAATTCACCCCCCCACTTT. Amino acids: CASSPRRSSYNSPPHF.

The chain has TRBV29-1 and TRBJ2-1, with D tentatively TRBD1 or TRBD2 (5 bases each). CDR3 length: 10 amino acids. Germline V CDR1 and CDR2: SQVTM, ANQGSEA. The V end lost 6 bases, the J end lost 12 bases, and 12 bases lay between the germline ends. The CDR3 DNA reads as TGCAGCGTGGGGGATGCGGGGCAGTTCTTC. Protein: CSVGDAGQFF.

In this sample, this clonotype turned up many times. The rearrangement joins TRBV7-9 to TRBJ1-1, with no clear D. V lost 8 bases and J 0 bases, leaving 10 bases between the germline ends. Germline values: CDR1 SEHNR, CDR2 FQNEAQ (reference sequence). The CDR3 is 13 amino acids. CDR3 in DNA: TGTGCCAGCGCTGCGGACTTGAACACTGAAGCTTTCTTT. As protein: CASAADLNTEAFF. Drawing the rest from reference TRBV7-9 and TRBJ1-1, the complete variable domain is DTGVSQNPRHKITKRGQNVTFRCDPISEHNRLYWYRQTLGQGPEFLTYFQNEAQLEKSRLLSDRFSAERPKGSFSTLEIQRTEQGDSAMYLCASAADLNTEAFFGQGTRLTVV.

V usage is TRBV2 and J usage is TRBJ2-1, with 11 bases lining up with TRBD2. Germline V CDR1 and CDR2: SNHLY, FYNNEI. V trimming: 8 bases; J trimming: 6 bases; junction bases outside the gene matches: 12. This CDR3 comprises 16 residues. CDR3 sequence: CASGLAGLRGGNEQFF. The CDR3 DNA is TGTGCCAGCGGACTAGCGGGTCTCCGGGGGGGCAATGAGCAGTTCTTC.

As to this clonotype: At one of its ends the junction is not consistent with the germline gene, which may arise from a read error. The chain is built from TRBV6-6 and TRBJ2-1, with D possibly being TRBD2 (6 bases). The CDR3 spans 16 residues. Germline assignment: CDR1 MNHNY and CDR2 SVGAGI (reference sequence). The CDR3 DNA follows: TGTACCAGCAGTCCTCGACTAGGCACCTCCTACAATGAGCAGTTCTTC. Amino acid sequence: CTSSPRLGTSYNEQFF.

The rearrangement links TRBV7-2 to TRBJ2-1, with TRBD2 identical over 11 bases. After removal of 0 bases from V and 6 bases from J, the junction contained 7 bases not matched to a gene. The germline CDR1 and CDR2 sequences are SGHTA and FQGNSA. The CDR3 is made up of 17 amino acids. This CDR3 reads CASSLAVRLAGFNEQFF. In DNA form, the CDR3 reads TGTGCCAGCAGCTTAGCGGTCCGACTAGCGGGATTCAATGAGCAGTTCTTC.

As concerns this clonotype: The limits of the CDR3 on the DNA are not certain, so only TCRdb's listed CDR3 is given. The chain is built from TRBV27 and TRBJ2-7; the D call of TRBD1 is as the table states it, not checked on the DNA. The CDR3 is 15 amino acids long, termini counted. Germline assignment: CDR1 MNHEY and CDR2 SMNVEV (reference sequence). CDR3 amino acids: CASSRAGRWGDEQYF.

The chain combines TRBV28 with TRBJ2-7; D may be TRBD1 or TRBD2 (6 bases each). This CDR3 is 15 amino acids long. Germline V gives CDR1 MDHEN, CDR2 SYDVKM. The V gene lost 5 bases and the J gene lost 3 bases, with 17 bases spanning the gap. The CDR3 DNA is TGTGCCAGCAGTCCAGGGGCTAGCGCCCGCTACGAGCAGTACTTC. Its translation: CASSPGASARYEQYF.

The CDR3 protein is CASIWTGVNYEQYF. The CDR3 nucleotides read TGTGCCAGCATCTGGACAGGGGTAAACTACGAGCAGTACTTC. This sequence joins TRBV2 and TRBJ2-5; 9 positions match TRBD1. The J call may be incorrect, as the DNA end agrees better with TRBJ2-7. CDR3 length equals 14 residues. Germline lookup yields CDR1 SNHLY and CDR2 FYNNEI.

The rearrangement uses TRBV20-1 and TRBJ2-5; D possibly corresponds to TRBD2 (6 bases). The end of the DNA fits TRBJ2-7 better, so the J call may be wrong. Germline CDR1 is DFQATT and CDR2 is SNEGSKA (reference sequence). The length of the CDR3 is 15 residues. CDR3 in DNA: TGCAGTGCTAGAGGGGAGGCAGGAGGGGTACACGAGCAGTACTTC. Protein product: CSARGEAGGVHEQYF.

Here the CDR3 DNA reads TGCGCCAGCAGCTTGGTACCAGGGGCTAACTATGGCTACACCTTC. This translates into CASSLVPGANYGYTF. This sequence joins TRBV5-1 and TRBJ1-2; tentative D call: TRBD1 (6 bases). From germline, CDR1 is SGHRS and CDR2 YFSETQ. V was clipped by 0 bases and J by 0 bases, with 9 bases between them. This CDR3 has 15 amino acids.

A note on this clonotype: The junction departs from the called germline gene at one end, perhaps through a read error. The V and J genes are TRBV5-5 and TRBJ2-1; either TRBD1 or TRBD2 may supply D (6 bases each). Germline CDR1 SGHKS, CDR2 YYEKEE (reference sequence). The CDR3 consists of 17 residues. The CDR3 sequence: CARSLFDWGASYNEQFF. The CDR3 DNA follows: TGTGCCCGCAGCTTGTTTGACTGGGGGGCTTCCTACAATGAGCAGTTCTTC.

This clonotype was counted many times. The CDR3: CSVRVAGGPGEQFF. The CDR3 DNA follows: TGCAGCGTCCGGGTGGCGGGAGGGCCAGGTGAGCAGTTCTTC. The chain joins TRBV29-1 to TRBJ2-1, with TRBD2 matching over 9 bases. Germline lookup yields CDR1 SQVTM and CDR2 ANQGSEA. After removal of 6 bases from V and 9 bases from J, the junction contained 12 bases not matched to a gene. CDR3 size: 14 residues.

This clonotype was counted once. The genes are TRBV20-1 and TRBJ1-4; D call uncertain. The germline gives CDR1 DFQATT, CDR2 SNEGSKA (reference sequence). The length of the CDR3 is 11 residues. The V end lost 7 bases, the J end lost 5 bases, and 8 bases lay between the germline ends. The DNA for the CDR3 is TGCAGTGGGACCGAGAATGAAAAACTGTTTTTT. This sequence encodes CSGTENEKLFF.

V and J are TRBV20-1 and TRBJ2-1; D may be TRBD1 (5 bases). Trimming removed 5 bases at V and 0 bases at J, with 17 bases between. The length of the CDR3 is 16 residues. The V gene's germline CDR1 is DFQATT and CDR2 SNEGSKA (reference sequence). In DNA form, the CDR3 reads TGCAGTGCTGGGGCCCAAAGGGGTAGCTCCTACAATGAGCAGTTCTTC. Translation: CSAGAQRGSSYNEQFF.

This chain joins TRBV3-1 and TRBJ2-2, with TRBD1 as a possible D gene (6 bases). Germline CDR1 and CDR2: LGHDT and YNNKEL (reference sequence). The length of the CDR3 is 15 residues. Trimming removed 2 bases at V and 6 bases at J, with 13 bases between. CDR3 nucleotides: TGTGCCAGCAGCCAAATACAGGGCGGCGCCGGGGAGCTGTTTTTT. It yields the protein CASSQIQGGAGELFF. The whole variable domain, filled in from reference TRBV3-1 and TRBJ2-2, reads DTAVSQTPKYLVTQMGNDKSIKCEQNLGHDTMYWYKQDSKKFLKIMFSYNNKELIINETVPNRFSPKSPDKAHLNLHINSLELGDSAVYFCASSQIQGGAGELFFGEGSRLTVL.

As regards this clonotype: A much more abundant neighbour one base away suggests this may be a read error. The gene calls are TRBV11-2 and TRBJ2-1; possibly TRBD1 for D (5 bases). The germline gives CDR1 SGHAT, CDR2 FQNNGV. The CDR3 is made up of 13 amino acids. The CDR3 loop is CASSLGRVNGQFF. For the CDR3, the DNA is TGTGCCAGCAGCTTGGGCAGGGTTAATGGGCAGTTCTTC.

This clonotype was counted between two and nine times. The chain carries TRBV20-1 and TRBJ2-7; a weak D match, TRBD2 (6 bases). The CDR3 is 15 amino acids. Germline CDR1 is DFQATT and CDR2 is SNEGSKA (reference sequence). The germline V and J ends were trimmed by 2 bases and 4 bases, with 18 bases remaining between them. The CDR3 spells CSARPHGRLEYEQYF. In DNA, the CDR3 is TGCAGTGCTAGACCTCACGGGAGACTAGAATACGAGCAGTACTTC.

The chain joins TRBV7-8 to TRBJ1-6; D is perhaps TRBD1 (6 bases). Germline CDR1 SGHVS, CDR2 FQNEAQ. This CDR3 has 14 amino acids. Trimming took off 5 bases at V and 5 bases at J, with 10 bases between the two ends. The CDR3 DNA sequence: TGTGCCAGCAGCGTGGGACAAGATAATTCACCCCTCCACTTT. The encoded protein is CASSVGQDNSPLHF.

The chain has TRBV5-1 and TRBJ2-1, with a weak D call TRBD2 (5 bases). With 0 bases removed from V and 3 bases from J, the gap between germline ends came to 10 bases. Germline CDR1 is SGHRS and CDR2 is YFSETQ. The CDR3 length is 15 residues. CDR3 DNA: TGCGCCAGCAGCTTGGAGGGAGCGGACTACAATGAGCAGTTCTTC. Amino acids: CASSLEGADYNEQFF.

This clonotype was recorded a few times. CDR3 protein: CAAATSKNIQYF. CDR3 sequence (DNA): TGTGCCGCGGCGACGTCCAAAAACATTCAGTACTTC. The chain couples TRBV7-9 to TRBJ2-4; unclear D gene. The V gene's germline CDR1 is SEHNR and CDR2 FQNEAQ (reference sequence). Trimming shortened V by 11 bases and J by 2 bases, and 10 bases separated the two germline ends. The CDR3 consists of 12 residues. The whole variable domain, remainder taken from reference TRBV7-9 and TRBJ2-4, is DTGVSQNPRHKITKRGQNVTFRCDPISEHNRLYWYRQTLGQGPEFLTYFQNEAQLEKSRLLSDRFSAERPKGSFSTLEIQRTEQGDSAMYLCAAATSKNIQYFGAGTRLSVL.

Of note for this clonotype: This may come from a read error, since a much larger clone is one base off. J is TRBJ2-7 and V is TRBV29-1, with a weak D call TRBD1 (6 bases). The V end was cut by 4 bases, the J end by 5 bases, with 15 bases between. CDR3 length: 13 residues. Looked up from germline, CDR1 is SQVTM and CDR2 is ANQGSEA. The chain's CDR3 is CSVGYREPDEQYF. In DNA form, the CDR3 reads TGCAGCGTTGGCTACAGGGAGCCCGACGAGCAGTACTTC.

This clonotype was detected only a few times. This sequence joins TRBV12-3 or TRBV12-4 and TRBJ1-4; 7 bases are a match to TRBD1. The CDR3 consists of 15 residues. Trimming at V came to 4 bases and at J to 3 bases, leaving 5 bases not matched to a gene. CDR3 sequence: CASSSQGVANEKLFF. The CDR3 DNA follows: TGTGCCAGCAGTTCCCAGGGGGTGGCTAATGAAAAACTGTTTTTT.

A word on this clonotype: This may stem from a read error, because a much larger clone lies one nucleotide away. The rearrangement uses TRBV14 and TRBJ2-1; 11 bases match TRBD2. Per the germline V gene, CDR1 is SGHDN and CDR2 is FVKESK. After removal of 4 bases from V and 1 base from J, the junction contained 6 bases not matched to a gene. The CDR3 totals 17 residues. The CDR3 loop is CASSLLAGVGSYNEQFF. Written as DNA, the CDR3 is TGTGCCAGCAGCCTACTAGCGGGGGTGGGTTCCTACAATGAGCAGTTCTTC.

This clonotype was seen only a few times. The CDR3 nucleotides are TGCGCCAGCGCGACAGGGAACTCCTACGAGCAGTACTTC. It codes for CASATGNSYEQYF. V is TRBV5-1 and J is TRBJ2-7; 7 positions agree with TRBD1. CDR3 length equals 13 residues. V lost 7 bases to trimming and J lost 0 bases; unmatched junction nucleotides: 4. Germline CDR1 reads SGHRS; CDR2 reads YFSETQ.

The count of this clonotype is one. The chain has TRBV4-1 and TRBJ2-1; 8 bases are a match to TRBD2. Germline loops: CDR1 MGHRA, CDR2 YSYEKL. The J segment lost 12 bases and the V segment lost 0 bases, leaving 7 bases of the junction unmatched. The CDR3 is made up of 14 amino acids. The CDR3: CASSQDRGGARQFF. The CDR3 DNA reads as TGCGCCAGCAGCCAAGATCGGGGGGGCGCGCGGCAGTTCTTC.

Many counts were recorded for this clonotype. The V gene is TRBV6-4, the J gene TRBJ2-1, with TRBD2 matching 10 bases. Germline loops: CDR1 MRHNA, CDR2 SNTAGT. Unmatched junction bases numbered 12, after V lost 0 bases and J lost 10 bases. The CDR3 has 17 residues. The CDR3 DNA reads TGTGCCAGCAGTGACTCGCGGTGGCTAGCGGGAGTGGGGGAGCAGTTCTTC. Its translation is CASSDSRWLAGVGEQFF.

As concerns this clonotype: A read error may be the cause here, since a much bigger clone is one base away. The chain recombines TRBV10-3 with TRBJ1-4; D is uncertain. V dropped 8 bases and J dropped 2 bases, with 9 bases sitting between them. Germline V CDR1 and CDR2: ENHRY, SYGVKD. CDR3 length: 13 amino acids. This CDR3 is CAIEAGTNEKLFF. The DNA for the CDR3 is TGTGCCATCGAAGCAGGCACTAATGAAAAACTGTTTTTT.

Many counts were recorded for this clonotype. The chain uses TRBV27 and TRBJ2-7, with D unresolved. The V gene's germline CDR1 is MNHEY and CDR2 SMNVEV (reference sequence). This CDR3 has 11 residues. V was trimmed by 5 bases and J by 5 bases, leaving 7 bases between them. CDR3 in DNA: TGTGCCAGCAGTAGAGGTAACGAGCAGTACTTC. This gives the protein CASSRGNEQYF.

The chain uses TRBV20-1 and TRBJ2-4; 8 nucleotides line up with TRBD2. CDR1 and CDR2 (germline): DFQATT, SNEGSKA (reference sequence). This CDR3 comprises 15 residues. V gave up 0 bases and J gave up 13 bases; unmatched junction bases: 14. As DNA, the CDR3 is TGCAGTGCTAGAGAAACCGGGGGATTCGGGAGGGAGCAGTACTTC. Protein: CSARETGGFGREQYF.

This clonotype was recorded a few times. V and J are TRBV20-1 and TRBJ2-5; tentative D call: TRBD1 (5 bases). Germline CDR1 and CDR2: DFQATT and SNEGSKA (reference sequence). CDR3 length: 13 amino acids. V was clipped by 6 bases and J by 11 bases, with 22 bases between them. The CDR3 nucleotides read TGCAGTGCCCGTTGGGTGGGTCAGGGTGAGCAGTACTTC. It codes for CSARWVGQGEQYF.

The chain recombines TRBV10-3 with TRBJ2-6; D unclear. Trimming shortened V by 10 bases and J by 0 bases, and 13 bases separated the two germline ends. The germline V gene encodes CDR1 ENHRY and CDR2 SYGVKD. This CDR3 contains 15 residues. As DNA, the CDR3 is TGTGCCACCGCACGCGACTCCTCTGGGGCCAACGTCCTGACTTTC. Protein product: CATARDSSGANVLTF.